This T cell receptor (beta chain) emerged from a study of shared clonotypes between healthy human individuals. Study-level results: Among several donors, roughly 5% of naive CD4 clonotypes were found in common.

Assay used: immunoSEQ multiplex PCR; TCRdb lists only in-frame clones, some missing. The sample includes millions of clones, 85% to 95% of them seen just once. Turning to this clone: No antigen is known for it.

This CDR3 region has 15 residues. Only Caucasian adults living in Nashville, Tennessee served as donors. Division of CD4+ cells produced a CD45RA+ naive subset and a CD45RA-negative memory subset. This TCR was recovered from a man aged 18 to 30 in good health. Some clones in this sample may be carry-over from other donors' samples. The source material was naive CD4+ T cells from PBMCs. Subset indicated: CD45RA+ positively selected. The rearrangement joins TRBV12-2 to TRBJ2-7; no DNA check was done on the table's D call, TRBD1. TRBV12-2 is listed as a pseudogene. CDR3 residues: CASPPRGTDSYEQYF. The CDR3 DNA is TGTGCAAGTCCCCCTAGAGGGACAGACTCCTACGAGCAGTACTTC.